One sample yielded the 17 T cell receptor beta chains listed below, sequenced in a study of OX40 agonist ivuxolimab in advanced cancers. Produced via immunoSEQ multiplex PCR; TCRdb's table is partial and in-frame only. The data contain fewer than 9,000 clones, 70% to 80% of them singletons. The sequencing here drew on CD4+ or CD8+ T cells sorted from blood, taken in a trial of the OX40 agonist ivuxolimab. These receptors all come from an adult with an advanced solid tumor such as melanoma, head and neck, liver or kidney cancer.

J is TRBJ2-7 and V is TRBV27; 8 positions match TRBD2. V lost 3 bases to trimming and J lost 3 bases; unmatched junction nucleotides: 13. This CDR3 contains 17 residues. Germline V CDR1 and CDR2: MNHEY, SMNVEV (reference sequence). The CDR3 spells CASSFGLREGPDYEQYF. CDR3 DNA sequence: TGTGCCAGCAGTTTTGGCCTCCGGGAGGGGCCGGACTACGAGCAGTACTTC.

This clone was observed once. This chain connects TRBV4-2 to TRBJ1-6, with D possibly being TRBD1 (5 bases). Germline-derived CDR1 and CDR2 are LGHNA and YNFKEQ. V lost 4 bases and J lost 11, with 30 bases in between. The CDR3 runs to 19 residues. CDR3 amino acids: CASSLDGHGGRDESTPLHF. The CDR3 nucleotides are TGTGCCAGCAGCCTGGACGGCCATGGGGGAAGGGACGAAAGTACACCCCTCCACTTT.

This clone appeared once. The chain uses TRBV4-3 and TRBJ1-1; 7 bases are a match to TRBD1. This CDR3 spans 15 amino acids. The V gene end was trimmed by 3 bases and the J gene end by 4 bases; junction bases not matched to a gene: 8. Germline CDR1 reads LGHNA; CDR2 reads YSLEER. CDR3 sequence: CASSQNRGSSTEAFF. The DNA for the CDR3 is TGCGCCAGCAGCCAGAACAGGGGCTCTTCCACTGAAGCTTTCTTT.

The chain employs TRBV9 and TRBJ1-5, with D tentatively TRBD1 (5 bases). CDR1 and CDR2 (germline): SGDLS, YYNGEE. The V gene lost 4 bases and the J gene lost 3 bases, with 14 bases spanning the gap. The CDR3 length is 15 residues. Written as DNA, the CDR3 is TGTGCCAGCAGCCCCAGGGTAGGGAACAATCAGCCCCAGCATTTT. It translates to CASSPRVGNNQPQHF.

The J gene is TRBJ2-2, the V gene TRBV7-8, with D unclear. V was trimmed by 5 bases and J by 0 bases, leaving 10 bases between them. This CDR3 has 15 amino acids. The germline V gene encodes CDR1 SGHVS and CDR2 FQNEAQ. Here the CDR3 reads CASSRKGPNTGELFF. CDR3 in DNA: TGTGCCAGCAGCCGTAAAGGCCCGAACACCGGGGAGCTGTTTTTT.

The chain uses TRBV6-1 and TRBJ1-5; 9 bases fit TRBD1. The CDR3 spans 16 residues. After removal of 2 bases from V and 4 bases from J, the junction contained 6 bases not matched to a gene. In germline, CDR1 is MNHNS, CDR2 SASEGT. CDR3 in amino acids: CASSESIGQGNQPQHF. CDR3 coding DNA: TGTGCCAGCAGTGAAAGTATAGGACAGGGGAATCAGCCCCAGCATTTT.

The V call is TRBV20-1, the J call TRBJ2-7; 7 bases agree with TRBD1. V lost 0 bases, J lost 12 bases, and 5 bases stayed unmatched. CDR1 is DFQATT, CDR2 SNEGSKA, per germline (reference sequence). CDR3 length: 11 amino acids. The CDR3 nucleotides are TGCAGTGCTAGAGATGACAGGGAACGGTACTTC. Residues: CSARDDRERYF.

This clone was counted only a few times. The gene calls are TRBV11-2 and TRBJ2-2; possible D gene TRBD2, 5 bases. Germline V gene data show CDR1 as SGHAT and CDR2 as FQNNGV. This CDR3 comprises 15 residues. V lost 3 bases to trimming and J lost 6 bases, with 14 bases between them. The CDR3 here is CASSLRELIPGELFF. CDR3 sequence (DNA): TGTGCCAGCAGCTTGAGGGAATTAATCCCCGGGGAGCTGTTTTTT.

The CDR3 is CASSTTSGGFETQYF. In nucleotides, the CDR3 is TGTGCCAGCAGTACCACTAGCGGGGGGTTTGAGACCCAGTACTTC. The gene calls are TRBV6-5 and TRBJ2-5; TRBD2 aligns across 12 bases. Germline trimming cut 5 bases from V and 5 bases from J; bases unmatched to any gene: 6. This CDR3 is 15 amino acids long. Germline lookup yields CDR1 MNHEY and CDR2 SVGAGI.

This clone is judged large. The V and J genes are TRBV7-8 and TRBJ2-7; 9 nucleotides line up with TRBD1. Germline V gene sequence: CDR1 SGHVS, CDR2 FQNEAQ. The CDR3 covers 15 residues. V shed 6 bases, J shed 0 bases, and the junction held 6 bases outside the gene matches. CDR3 amino acids: CASRMGQGPSYEQYF. CDR3 nucleotide sequence: TGTGCCAGCAGAATGGGACAGGGCCCCTCCTACGAGCAGTACTTC.

By share, this clone counts as medium-sized. V is TRBV9 and J is TRBJ2-7; D is unclear. The CDR3 is made up of 11 amino acids. Per germline, CDR1 SGDLS and CDR2 YYNGEE. The ends were cut back, 3 bases at V and 6 bases at J, with 7 bases in the middle. In nucleotides, the CDR3 is TGTGCCAGCAGCGGCGAGCGCGAGCAGTACTTC. Protein sequence: CASSGEREQYF.

The V gene is TRBV6-5, the J gene TRBJ2-2; D is unclear. V was shortened by 0 bases and J by 5 bases, with 7 bases between the two germline ends. CDR3 length equals 14 residues. In germline, CDR1 is MNHEY, CDR2 SVGAGI. This CDR3 reads CASSYSMVTGELFF. The DNA of the CDR3 is TGTGCCAGCAGTTACTCGATGGTTACCGGGGAGCTGTTTTTT.

V is TRBV25-1 and J is TRBJ1-4; tentatively, D is TRBD1 (5 bases). From germline, CDR1 is MGHDK and CDR2 SYGVNS. The CDR3 is 17 amino acids. Trimming left V 3 bases short and J 5 bases short, with 19 bases between. The chain's CDR3 is CASSDGGNLLGNEKLFF. The CDR3 nucleotides read TGTGCCAGCAGTGACGGGGGGAACCTCCTTGGGAATGAAAAACTGTTTTTT.

CDR3 amino acids: CASSLTSQFTDTQYF. CDR3 coding DNA: TGTGCCAGCAGCTTAACGAGCCAATTCACAGATACGCAGTATTTT. The genes are TRBV7-2 and TRBJ2-3; no firm D call. Germline assignment: CDR1 SGHTA and CDR2 FQGNSA. Deletions cut 2 bases from V and 2 bases from J, with 11 bases between. CDR3 length: 15 amino acids. Looking up the rest from reference TRBV7-2 and TRBJ2-3 gives the full variable domain: GAGVSQSPSNKVTEKGKDVELRCDPISGHTALYWYRQSLGQGLEFLIYFQGNSAPDKSGLPSDRFSAERTGGSVSTLTIQRTQQEDSAVYLCASSLTSQFTDTQYFGPGTRLTVL.

The chain is built from TRBV7-2 and TRBJ2-7, with unresolved D. Trimming removed 5 bases from V and 4 bases from J, with 6 bases in between. This CDR3 is built from 11 residues. CDR1 is SGHTA and CDR2 is FQGNSA in the germline V gene. CDR3 DNA: TGTGCCAGCAGCCACTCTTACGAGCAGTACTTC. It translates to CASSHSYEQYF.

By share of the sample, this clone is large (0.1 to 1%). The chain links TRBV5-8 to TRBJ1-1; the D is unclear. The CDR3 totals 15 residues. Germline loops: CDR1 SGHTS, CDR2 YDEGEE. Trimming shortened V by 0 bases and J by 4 bases, and 13 bases separated the two germline ends. The CDR3: CASSLAAGFSTEAFF. CDR3 DNA sequence: TGTGCCAGCAGCTTGGCCGCGGGTTTTAGCACTGAAGCTTTCTTT.

V is TRBV6-1 and J is TRBJ2-5, with unresolved D. The J call is doubtful: the DNA matches TRBJ2-7 better. Germline V gives CDR1 MNHNS, CDR2 SASEGT. The CDR3 covers 13 residues. The CDR3 loop reads CASTKAAQNEQYF. In DNA, the CDR3 is TGTGCCAGCACCAAAGCAGCGCAGAACGAGCAGTACTTC.